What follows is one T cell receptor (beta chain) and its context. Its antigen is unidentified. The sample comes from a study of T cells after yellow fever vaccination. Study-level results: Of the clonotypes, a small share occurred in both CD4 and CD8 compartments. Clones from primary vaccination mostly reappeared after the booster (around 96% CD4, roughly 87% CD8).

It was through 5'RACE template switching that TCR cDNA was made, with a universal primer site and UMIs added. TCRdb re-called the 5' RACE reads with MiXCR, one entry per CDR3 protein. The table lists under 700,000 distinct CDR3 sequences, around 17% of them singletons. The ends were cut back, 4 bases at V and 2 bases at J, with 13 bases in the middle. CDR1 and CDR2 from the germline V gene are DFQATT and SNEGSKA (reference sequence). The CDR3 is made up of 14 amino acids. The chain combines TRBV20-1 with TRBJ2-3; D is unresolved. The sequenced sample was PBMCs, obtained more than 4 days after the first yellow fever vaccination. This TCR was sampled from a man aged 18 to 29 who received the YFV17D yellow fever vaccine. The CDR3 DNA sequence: TGCAGTGCTACCCATTCAAGCCACACAGATACGCAGTATTTT. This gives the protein CSATHSSHTDTQYF.